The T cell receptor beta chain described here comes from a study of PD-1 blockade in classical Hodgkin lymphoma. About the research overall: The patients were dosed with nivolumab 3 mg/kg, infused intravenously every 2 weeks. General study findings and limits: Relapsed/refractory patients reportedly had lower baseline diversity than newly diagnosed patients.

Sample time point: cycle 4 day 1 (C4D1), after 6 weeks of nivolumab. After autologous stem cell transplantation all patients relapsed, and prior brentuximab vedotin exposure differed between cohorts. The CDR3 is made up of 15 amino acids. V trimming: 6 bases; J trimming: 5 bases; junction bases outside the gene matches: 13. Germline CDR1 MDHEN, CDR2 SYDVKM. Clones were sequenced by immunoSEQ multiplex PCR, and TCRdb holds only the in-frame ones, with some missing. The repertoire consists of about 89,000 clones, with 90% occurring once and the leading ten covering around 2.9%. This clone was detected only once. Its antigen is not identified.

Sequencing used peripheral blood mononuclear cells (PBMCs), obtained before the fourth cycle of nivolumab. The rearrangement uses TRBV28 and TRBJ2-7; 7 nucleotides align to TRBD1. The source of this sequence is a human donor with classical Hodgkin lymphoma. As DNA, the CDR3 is TGTGCCAGCAGCCGCCCAAGGGACAGAGGAAACGAGCAGTACTTC. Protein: CASSRPRDRGNEQYF. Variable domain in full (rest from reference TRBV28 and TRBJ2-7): DVKVTQSSRYLVKRTGEKVFLECVQDMDHENMFWYRQDPGLGLRLIYFSYDVKMKEKGDIPEGYSVSREKKERFSLILESASTNQTSMYLCASSRPRDRGNEQYFGPGTRLTVT.